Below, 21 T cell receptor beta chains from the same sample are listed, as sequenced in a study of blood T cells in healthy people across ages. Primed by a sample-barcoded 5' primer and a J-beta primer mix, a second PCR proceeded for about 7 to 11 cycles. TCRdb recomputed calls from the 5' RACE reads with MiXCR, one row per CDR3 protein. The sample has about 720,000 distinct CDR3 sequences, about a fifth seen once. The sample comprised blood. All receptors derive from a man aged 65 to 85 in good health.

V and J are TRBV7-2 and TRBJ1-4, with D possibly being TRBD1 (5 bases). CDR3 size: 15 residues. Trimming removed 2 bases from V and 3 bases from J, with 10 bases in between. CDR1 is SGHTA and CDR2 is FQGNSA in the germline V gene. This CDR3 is CASSLMGGSNEKLFF. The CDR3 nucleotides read TGTGCCAGCAGCTTAATGGGGGGGTCTAATGAAAAACTGTTTTTT.

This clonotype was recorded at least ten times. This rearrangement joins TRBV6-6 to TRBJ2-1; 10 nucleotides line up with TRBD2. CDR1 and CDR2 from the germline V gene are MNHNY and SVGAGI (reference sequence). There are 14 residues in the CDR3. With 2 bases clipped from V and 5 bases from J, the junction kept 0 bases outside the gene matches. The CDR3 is CASSYTSGNNEQFF. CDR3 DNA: TGTGCCAGCAGTTACACTAGCGGGAACAATGAGCAGTTCTTC.

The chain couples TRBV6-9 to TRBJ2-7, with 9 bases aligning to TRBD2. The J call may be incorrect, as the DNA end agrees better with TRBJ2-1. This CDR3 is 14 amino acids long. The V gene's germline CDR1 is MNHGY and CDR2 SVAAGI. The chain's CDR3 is CARKDSGRGYEQFF. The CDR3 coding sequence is TGTGCCAGGAAAGATAGCGGGAGAGGGTATGAGCAGTTCTTC.

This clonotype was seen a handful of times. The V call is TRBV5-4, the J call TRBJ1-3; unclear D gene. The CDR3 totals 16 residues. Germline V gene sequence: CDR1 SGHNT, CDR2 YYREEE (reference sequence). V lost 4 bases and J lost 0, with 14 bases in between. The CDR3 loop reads CASSTEPVGSGNTIYF. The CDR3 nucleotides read TGTGCCAGCAGCACCGAACCGGTGGGCTCTGGAAACACCATATATTTT.

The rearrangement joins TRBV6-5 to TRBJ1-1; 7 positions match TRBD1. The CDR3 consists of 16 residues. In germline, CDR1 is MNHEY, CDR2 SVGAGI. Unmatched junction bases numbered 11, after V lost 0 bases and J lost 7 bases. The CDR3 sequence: CASSYSYEGQRYEAFF. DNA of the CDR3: TGTGCCAGCAGTTACTCCTATGAGGGACAGCGATATGAAGCTTTCTTT.

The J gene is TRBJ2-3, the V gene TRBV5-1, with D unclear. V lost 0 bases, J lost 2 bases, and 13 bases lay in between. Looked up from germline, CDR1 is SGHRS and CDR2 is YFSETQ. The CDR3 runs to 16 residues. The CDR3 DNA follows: TGCGCCAGCAGCTTGGGGATCGACACGAACACAGATACGCAGTATTTT. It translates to CASSLGIDTNTDTQYF.

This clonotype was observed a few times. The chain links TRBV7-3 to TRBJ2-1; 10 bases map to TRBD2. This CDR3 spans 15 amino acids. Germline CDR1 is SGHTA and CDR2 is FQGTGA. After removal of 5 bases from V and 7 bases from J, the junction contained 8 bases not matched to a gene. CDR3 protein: CASSPSGSIANEQFF. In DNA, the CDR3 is TGTGCCAGCAGCCCTAGCGGGAGTATAGCAAATGAGCAGTTCTTC.

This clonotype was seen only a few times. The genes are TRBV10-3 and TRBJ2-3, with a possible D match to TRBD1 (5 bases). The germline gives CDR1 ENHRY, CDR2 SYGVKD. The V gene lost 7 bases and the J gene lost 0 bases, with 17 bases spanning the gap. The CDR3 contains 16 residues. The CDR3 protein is CAIKEGDHPSTDTQYF. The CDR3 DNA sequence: TGTGCCATCAAAGAAGGGGATCACCCGAGCACAGATACGCAGTATTTT.

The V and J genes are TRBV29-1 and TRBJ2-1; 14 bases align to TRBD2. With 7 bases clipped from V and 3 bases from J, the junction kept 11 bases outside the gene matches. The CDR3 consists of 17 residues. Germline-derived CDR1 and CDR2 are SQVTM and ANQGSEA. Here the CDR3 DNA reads TGCAGCGATAAGACTAGCGGGAGGGGCGTCGGCTACAATGAGCAGTTCTTC. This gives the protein CSDKTSGRGVGYNEQFF.

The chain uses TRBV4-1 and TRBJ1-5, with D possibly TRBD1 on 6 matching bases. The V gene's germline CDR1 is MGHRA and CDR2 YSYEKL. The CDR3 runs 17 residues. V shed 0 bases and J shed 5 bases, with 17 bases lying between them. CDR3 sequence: CASSQDSPFGGHQPQHF. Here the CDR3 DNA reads TGCGCCAGCAGCCAAGATTCGCCCTTCGGGGGCCATCAGCCCCAGCATTTT.

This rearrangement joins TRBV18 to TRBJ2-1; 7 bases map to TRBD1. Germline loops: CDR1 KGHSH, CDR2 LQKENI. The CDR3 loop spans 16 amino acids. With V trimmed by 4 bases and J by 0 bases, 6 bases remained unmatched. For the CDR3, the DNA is TGTGCCAGCTCACTCCGACAGGGCAGCTCCTACAATGAGCAGTTCTTC. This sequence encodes CASSLRQGSSYNEQFF.

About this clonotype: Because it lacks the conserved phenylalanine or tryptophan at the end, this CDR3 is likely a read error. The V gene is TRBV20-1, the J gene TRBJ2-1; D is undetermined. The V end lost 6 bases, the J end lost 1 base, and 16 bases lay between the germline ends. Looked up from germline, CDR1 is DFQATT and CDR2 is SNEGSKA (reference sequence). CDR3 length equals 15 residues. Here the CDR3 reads CSASRVTTSYNEQFL. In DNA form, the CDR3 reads TGCAGTGCCAGCAGAGTTACTACTTCCTACAATGAGCAGTTCCTC.

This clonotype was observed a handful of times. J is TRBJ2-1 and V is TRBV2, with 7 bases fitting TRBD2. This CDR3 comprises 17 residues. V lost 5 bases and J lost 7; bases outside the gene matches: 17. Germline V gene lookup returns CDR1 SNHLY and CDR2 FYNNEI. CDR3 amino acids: CASSSGRGSGDWNEQFF. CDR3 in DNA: TGTGCCAGCAGTTCCGGTAGAGGAAGCGGGGATTGGAATGAGCAGTTCTTC.

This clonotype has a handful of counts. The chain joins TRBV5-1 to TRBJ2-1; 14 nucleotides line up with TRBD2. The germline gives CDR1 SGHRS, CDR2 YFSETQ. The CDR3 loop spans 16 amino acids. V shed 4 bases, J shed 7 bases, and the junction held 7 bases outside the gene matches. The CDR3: CASSGEGLAGANEQFF. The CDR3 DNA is TGCGCCAGCAGCGGGGAGGGACTAGCGGGGGCTAATGAGCAGTTCTTC.

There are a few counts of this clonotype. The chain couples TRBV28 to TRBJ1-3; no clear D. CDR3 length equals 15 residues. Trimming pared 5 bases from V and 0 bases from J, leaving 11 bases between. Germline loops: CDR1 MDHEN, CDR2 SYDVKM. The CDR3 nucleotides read TGTGCCAGCAGTGCTCTCCGGGGCTCTGGAAACACCATATATTTT. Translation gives CASSALRGSGNTIYF.

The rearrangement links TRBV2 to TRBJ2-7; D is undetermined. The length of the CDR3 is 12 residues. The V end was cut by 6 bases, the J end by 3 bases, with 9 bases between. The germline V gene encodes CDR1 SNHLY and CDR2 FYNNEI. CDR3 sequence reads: CASSSAFYEQYF. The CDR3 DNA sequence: TGTGCCAGCAGCTCGGCCTTCTACGAGCAGTACTTC.

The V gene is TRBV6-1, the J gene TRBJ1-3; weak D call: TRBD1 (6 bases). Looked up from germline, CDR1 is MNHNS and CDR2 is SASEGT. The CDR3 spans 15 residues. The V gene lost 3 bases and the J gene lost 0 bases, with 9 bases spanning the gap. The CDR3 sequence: CASSEDRNSGNTIYF. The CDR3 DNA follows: TGTGCCAGCAGTGAGGACAGAAACTCTGGAAACACCATATATTTT.

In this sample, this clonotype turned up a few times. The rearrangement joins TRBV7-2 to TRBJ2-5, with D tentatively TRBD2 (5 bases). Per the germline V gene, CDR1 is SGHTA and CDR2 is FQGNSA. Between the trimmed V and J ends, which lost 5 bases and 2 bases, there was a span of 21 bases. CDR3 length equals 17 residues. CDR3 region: CASSPQGRLTIQETQYF. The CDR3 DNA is TGTGCCAGCAGCCCTCAAGGTCGGCTGACTATACAAGAGACCCAGTACTTC.

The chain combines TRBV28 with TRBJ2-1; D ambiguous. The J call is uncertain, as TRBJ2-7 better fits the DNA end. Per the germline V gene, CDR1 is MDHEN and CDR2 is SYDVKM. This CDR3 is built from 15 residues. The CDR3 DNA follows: TGTGCCAGCAGTTTATGGGGAAATGAGAACGACGAGCAGTACTTC. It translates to CASSLWGNENDEQYF.

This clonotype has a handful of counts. The CDR3 bases are TGTGCCAGCAGACCGACCGGGACAGCCAACGGAGGCTACACCTTC. The encoded protein is CASRPTGTANGGYTF. The chain joins TRBV7-2 to TRBJ1-2, with 7 nucleotides matching TRBD1. The CDR3 is made up of 15 amino acids. J gave up 8 bases and V 6 bases, and 15 bases lay outside the gene matches. Germline CDR1 is SGHTA and CDR2 is FQGNSA.

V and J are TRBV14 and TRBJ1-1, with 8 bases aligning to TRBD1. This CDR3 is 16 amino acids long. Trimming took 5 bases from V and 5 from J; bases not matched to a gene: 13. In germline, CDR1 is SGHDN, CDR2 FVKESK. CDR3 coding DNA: TGTGCCAGCAGCGCACGGACAGGGCAGGGAAGGACTGAAGCTTTCTTT. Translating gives CASSARTGQGRTEAFF.